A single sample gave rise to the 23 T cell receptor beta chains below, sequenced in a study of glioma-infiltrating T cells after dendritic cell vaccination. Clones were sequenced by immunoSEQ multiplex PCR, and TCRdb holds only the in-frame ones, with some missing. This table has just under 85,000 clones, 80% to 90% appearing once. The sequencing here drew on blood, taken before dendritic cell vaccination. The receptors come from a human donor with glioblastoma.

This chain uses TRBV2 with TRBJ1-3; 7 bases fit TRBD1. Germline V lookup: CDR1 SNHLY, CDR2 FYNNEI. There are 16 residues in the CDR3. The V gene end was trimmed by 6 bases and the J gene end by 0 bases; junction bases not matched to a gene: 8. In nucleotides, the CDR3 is TGTGCCAGCAGCCTGACAGGGCCAATCTCTGGAAACACCATATATTTT. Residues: CASSLTGPISGNTIYF.

The CDR3 DNA reads as TGCAGCGTACGGACAGGGGGCCCCAATGAAAAACTGTTTTTT. Its protein is CSVRTGGPNEKLFF. The chain uses TRBV29-1 and TRBJ1-4; TRBD1 matches at 11 bases. The CDR3 extends over 14 amino acids. Trimming cost V 6 bases and J 5 bases; bases outside gene matches: 5. Germline-derived CDR1 and CDR2 are SQVTM and ANQGSEA.

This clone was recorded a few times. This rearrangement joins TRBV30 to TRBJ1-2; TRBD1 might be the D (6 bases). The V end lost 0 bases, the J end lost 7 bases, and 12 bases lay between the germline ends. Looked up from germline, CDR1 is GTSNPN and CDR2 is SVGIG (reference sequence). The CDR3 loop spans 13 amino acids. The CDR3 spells CAWSVLRGGGYTF. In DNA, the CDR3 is TGTGCCTGGAGTGTACTCAGGGGCGGTGGCTACACCTTC.

CDR3 DNA sequence: TGTGCCAGCGGGAGAGACAGGGGCCGGGCCTACGAGCAGTACTTC. Its translation is CASGRDRGRAYEQYF. V gene TRBV2 combines with J gene TRBJ2-7; TRBD1 matches 8 bases. Germline V gene data show CDR1 as SNHLY and CDR2 as FYNNEI. The CDR3 extends over 15 amino acids. Losses at the gene ends were 8 bases for V and 2 bases for J; bases not matched to a gene: 11.

The CDR3 coding sequence is TGTGCCAGCAGTCTGACAGGGATGGATCAGCCCCAGCATTTT. This sequence encodes CASSLTGMDQPQHF. The V gene is TRBV5-5, the J gene TRBJ1-5; 7 nucleotides align to TRBD1. Unmatched junction bases numbered 7, after V lost 5 bases and J lost 5 bases. This CDR3 is built from 14 residues. Germline CDR1 SGHKS, CDR2 YYEKEE (reference sequence).

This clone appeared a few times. CDR3 nucleotide sequence: TGTGCCAGCAGAGGGACAGTCAATCAGCCCCAGCATTTT. This codes for CASRGTVNQPQHF. The chain recombines TRBV6-6 with TRBJ1-5; the match to TRBD1 covers 7 bases. Trimming removed 6 bases from V and 3 bases from J; junction bases left unmatched: 2. CDR1 MNHNY and CDR2 SVGAGI come from the germline V gene (reference sequence). The CDR3 has 13 amino acids.

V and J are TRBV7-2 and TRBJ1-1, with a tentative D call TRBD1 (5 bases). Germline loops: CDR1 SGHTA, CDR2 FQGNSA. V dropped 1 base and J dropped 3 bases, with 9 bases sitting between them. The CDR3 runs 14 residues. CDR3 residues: CASSLVQGYTEAFF. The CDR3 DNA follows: TGTGCCAGCAGCTTAGTTCAGGGCTACACTGAAGCTTTCTTT.

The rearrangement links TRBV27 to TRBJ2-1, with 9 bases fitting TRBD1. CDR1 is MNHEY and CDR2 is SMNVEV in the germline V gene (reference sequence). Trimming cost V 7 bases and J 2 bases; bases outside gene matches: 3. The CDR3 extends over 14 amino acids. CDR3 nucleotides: TGTGCCAGCACTCGGACAGGGGCCTACAATGAGCAGTTCTTC. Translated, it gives CASTRTGAYNEQFF.

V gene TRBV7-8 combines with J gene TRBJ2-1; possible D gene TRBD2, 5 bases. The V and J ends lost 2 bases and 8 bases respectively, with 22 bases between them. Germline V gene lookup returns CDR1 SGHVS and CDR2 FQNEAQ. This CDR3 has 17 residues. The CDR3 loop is CASSLRELDLGSHEQFF. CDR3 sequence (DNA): TGTGCCAGCAGCTTAAGGGAGTTAGATCTTGGTTCGCATGAGCAGTTCTTC.

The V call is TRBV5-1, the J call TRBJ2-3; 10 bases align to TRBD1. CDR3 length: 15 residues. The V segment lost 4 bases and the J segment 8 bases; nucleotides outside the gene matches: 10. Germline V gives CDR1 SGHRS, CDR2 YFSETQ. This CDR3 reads CASSTGQGQGVTQYF. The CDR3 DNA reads TGCGCCAGCAGCACGGGACAGGGGCAAGGGGTTACGCAGTATTTT. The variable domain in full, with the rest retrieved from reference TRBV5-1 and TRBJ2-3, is KAGVTQTPRYLIKTRGQQVTLSCSPISGHRSVSWYQQTPGQGLQFLFEYFSETQRNKGNFPGRFSGRQFSNSRSEMNVSTLELGDSALYLCASSTGQGQGVTQYFGPGTRLTVL.

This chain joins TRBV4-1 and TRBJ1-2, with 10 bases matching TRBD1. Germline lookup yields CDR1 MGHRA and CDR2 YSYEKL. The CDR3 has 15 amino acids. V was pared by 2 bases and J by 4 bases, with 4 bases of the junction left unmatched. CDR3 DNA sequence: TGCGCCAGCAGCCAAAGGGACAGGGGAGGCTATGGCTACACCTTC. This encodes CASSQRDRGGYGYTF.

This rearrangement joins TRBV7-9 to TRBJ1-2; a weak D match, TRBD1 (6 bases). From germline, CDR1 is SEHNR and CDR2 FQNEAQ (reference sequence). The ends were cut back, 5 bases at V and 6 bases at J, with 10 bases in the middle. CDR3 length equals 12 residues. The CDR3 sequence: CASSEQGDGYTF. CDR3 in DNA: TGTGCCAGCAGCGAACAGGGAGATGGCTACACCTTC.

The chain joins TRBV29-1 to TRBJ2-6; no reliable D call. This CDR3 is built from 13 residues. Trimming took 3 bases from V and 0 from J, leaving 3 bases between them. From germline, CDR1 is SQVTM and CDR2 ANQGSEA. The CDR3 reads CSVDLSGANVLTF. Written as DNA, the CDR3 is TGCAGCGTTGATCTCTCTGGGGCCAACGTCCTGACTTTC.

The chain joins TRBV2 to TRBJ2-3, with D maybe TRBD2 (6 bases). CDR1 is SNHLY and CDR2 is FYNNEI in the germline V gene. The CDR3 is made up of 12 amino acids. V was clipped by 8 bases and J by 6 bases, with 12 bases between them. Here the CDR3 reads CASLPEGDTQYF. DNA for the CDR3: TGTGCCAGCCTCCCGGAGGGGGATACGCAGTATTTT.

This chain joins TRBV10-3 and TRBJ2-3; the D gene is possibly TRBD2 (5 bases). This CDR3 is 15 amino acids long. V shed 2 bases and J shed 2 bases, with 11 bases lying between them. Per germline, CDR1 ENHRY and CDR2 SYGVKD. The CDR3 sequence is CAISERGTNTDTQYF. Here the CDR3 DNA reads TGTGCCATCAGTGAGCGGGGTACAAACACAGATACGCAGTATTTT.

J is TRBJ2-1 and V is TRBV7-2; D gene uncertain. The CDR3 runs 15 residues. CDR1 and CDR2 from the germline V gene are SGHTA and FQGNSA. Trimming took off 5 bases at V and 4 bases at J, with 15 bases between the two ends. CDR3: CASSRLATIYNEQFF. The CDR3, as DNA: TGTGCCAGCAGCCGCTTGGCAACCATATACAATGAGCAGTTCTTC.

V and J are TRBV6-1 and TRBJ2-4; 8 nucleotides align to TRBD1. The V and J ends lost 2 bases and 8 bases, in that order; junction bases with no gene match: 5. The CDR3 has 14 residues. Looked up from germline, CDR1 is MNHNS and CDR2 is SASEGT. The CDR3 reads CASSERQGWDIQYF. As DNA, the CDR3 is TGTGCCAGCAGTGAAAGACAGGGGTGGGACATTCAGTACTTC.

The CDR3 loop is CASTEGFEGGYGYTF. Written as DNA, the CDR3 is TGTGCCAGCACCGAGGGATTTGAGGGAGGTTATGGCTACACCTTC. This chain joins TRBV6-1 and TRBJ1-2; no reliable D call. V was cut by 7 bases and J by 5 bases, with 20 bases left in between. Germline V CDR1 and CDR2: MNHNS, SASEGT. The CDR3 contains 15 residues.

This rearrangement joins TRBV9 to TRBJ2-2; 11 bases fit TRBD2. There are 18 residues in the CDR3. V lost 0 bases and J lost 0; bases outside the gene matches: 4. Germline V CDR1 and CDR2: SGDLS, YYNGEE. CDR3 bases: TGTGCCAGCAGCGTAGCTAGCGGGGGGCCCTCGAACACCGGGGAGCTGTTTTTT. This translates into CASSVASGGPSNTGELFF.

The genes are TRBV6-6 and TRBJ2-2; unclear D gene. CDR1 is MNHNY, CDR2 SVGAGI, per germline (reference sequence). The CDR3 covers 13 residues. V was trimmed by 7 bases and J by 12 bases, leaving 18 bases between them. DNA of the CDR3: TGTGCCAGCACTATCAACCGCGGTGCGCAGCTGTTTTTT. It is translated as CASTINRGAQLFF.

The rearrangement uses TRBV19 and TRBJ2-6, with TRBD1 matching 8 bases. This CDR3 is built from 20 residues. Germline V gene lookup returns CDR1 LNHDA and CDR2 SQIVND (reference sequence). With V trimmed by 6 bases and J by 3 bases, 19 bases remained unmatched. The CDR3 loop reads CASSAYRTGLVGNGANVLTF. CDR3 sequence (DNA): TGTGCCAGTAGCGCATATAGGACAGGGCTAGTTGGGAATGGGGCCAACGTCCTGACTTTC.

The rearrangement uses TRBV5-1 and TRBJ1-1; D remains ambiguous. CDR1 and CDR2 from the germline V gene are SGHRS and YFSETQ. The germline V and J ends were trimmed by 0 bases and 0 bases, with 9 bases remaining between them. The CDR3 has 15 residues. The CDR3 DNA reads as TGCGCCAGCAGCTTGGCCCCAGGAATGAACACTGAAGCTTTCTTT. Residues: CASSLAPGMNTEAFF.

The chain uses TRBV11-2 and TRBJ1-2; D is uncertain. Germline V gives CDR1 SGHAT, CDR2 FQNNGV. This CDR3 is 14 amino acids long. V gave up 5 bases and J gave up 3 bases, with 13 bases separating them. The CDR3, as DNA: TGTGCCAGCAGCCATTTTACAAGCGACTATGGCTACACCTTC. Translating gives CASSHFTSDYGYTF.